The following is a T cell receptor (beta chain) sequence with its context. The antigen remains unidentified. The time point denotes: after neoadjuvant nivolumab, at surgical resection. Cohort: HPV-negative, locally advanced oral cavity squamous cell carcinoma patients. Trimming removed 6 bases at V and 7 bases at J, with 10 bases between. CDR1 and CDR2 (germline): SQVTM, ANQGSEA. CDR3 length: 11 amino acids. The data were taken from a study of neoadjuvant anti-PD-1 for oral cavity cancer. For the study at large: Patients without progression received a fourth nivolumab dose around day 43, then surgical resection on days 50-56.

Assay: immunoSEQ multiplex PCR; the TCRdb copy retains only in-frame clones and omits some. The sample holds 73,000 or so clones, roughly 84% seen once. Broader study findings: Only three patients per response group were TCR-analyzed; validation needed.

The specimen comprised PBMCs, sampled after nivolumab (anti-PD-1) treatment. This receptor was taken from a person aged 35-79 years with oral cavity squamous cell carcinoma. This chain connects TRBV29-1 to TRBJ2-1; unclear D gene. CDR3 region: CSVRLSNEQFF. CDR3 DNA sequence: TGCAGCGTCCGTTTGTCGAATGAGCAGTTCTTC.